The rows below give T cell receptor beta chains drawn from one sample of a study of radiotherapy plus CTLA-4 blockade in lung cancer. This table comes from immunoSEQ multiplex PCR, and its TCRdb copy is limited to in-frame clones, with some not included. In the table there are about 87,000 clones, around 84% of which are singletons. The material sequenced was peripheral blood, taken from a patient treated with radiotherapy plus ipilimumab. Receptors originate from a human donor with non-small cell lung cancer that progressed on radiotherapy plus ipilimumab. Both conserved end residues are part of each CDR3.

J: TRBJ1-4; V: TRBV7-2; CDR3: CASSRTANEKLFF
J: TRBJ2-7; V: TRBV5-6; CDR3: CASSFQVVKAEQYF
J: TRBJ1-2; V: TRBV4-1; CDR3: CASSQVRDSNYGYTF
J: TRBJ1-1; V: TRBV6-5; CDR3: CASRILPTGRGEAFF
J: TRBJ1-1; V: TRBV6-5; CDR3: CASSYMGEAFF
J: TRBJ2-2; V: TRBV28; CDR3: CASSFPPEGTNTGELFF
J: TRBJ2-7; V: TRBV4-2; CDR3: CASSQERDSSYEQYF
J: TRBJ2-2; V: TRBV28; CDR3: CASSLPWQAGELFF
J: TRBJ1-2; V: TRBV9; CDR3: CASSVPGQETNYGYTF
J: TRBJ1-1; V: TRBV6-5; CDR3: CASSSGGTRAFF
J: TRBJ2-1; V: TRBV11-3; CDR3: CASSLVRENEQFF
J: TRBJ2-2; V: TRBV6-1; CDR3: CASSERPPPGELFF
J: TRBJ1-1; V: TRBV7-7; CDR3: CASSLAIGQLREAFF
J: TRBJ2-7; V: TRBV2; CDR3: CASSGVGQYEQYF
J: TRBJ1-1; V: TRBV6-5; CDR3: CASSLAGQGSTEAFF
J: TRBJ2-7; V: TRBV10-3; CDR3: CATQGVTPSYEQYF
J: TRBJ2-1; V: TRBV4-2; CDR3: CASSPIIRGGAYNEQFF
J: TRBJ2-7; V: TRBV19; CDR3: CASRLGSGRAYEQYF
J: TRBJ2-5; V: TRBV7-3; CDR3: CASSQIGTPGETQYF
J: TRBJ1-6; V: TRBV30; CDR3: CAWSSPSSYNSPLHF